Reported below is one TCR beta chain. The data stem from a study of blood T cell repertoires in COVID-19. How the authors handled the data: Amplification of reference gene primers provided the estimated nucleated cell counts. Assay: immunoSEQ multiplex PCR; the TCRdb copy retains only in-frame clones and omits some. From that table come the V and J calls and clone size; the DNA was used to work out D and trimming. The sample lists around 250,000 clones, about 91% seen once, with approximately 3% in the top ten. All enrollees were roughly 18 to 100 years old and from roughly 26 US areas. Cohort placement rested on clinical history that participants reported themselves. People in the exposed group encountered a COVID-19 case within 2 weeks before entering the study. Sequencing input: PBMCs or T cells enriched from blood (not recorded which). The sequence was obtained from a middle-aged man who had been exposed to COVID-19.

The DNA of the CDR3 is TGTGCCATCAGTGATCAAGCGGTGGAGCAGTTCTTC. It specifies CAISDQAVEQFF. The rearrangement uses TRBV10-3 and TRBJ2-1, with D perhaps matching TRBD2 (5 bases). V dropped 3 bases and J dropped 10 bases, with 10 bases sitting between them. This CDR3 has 12 amino acids. The germline CDR1 and CDR2 sequences are ENHRY and SYGVKD.